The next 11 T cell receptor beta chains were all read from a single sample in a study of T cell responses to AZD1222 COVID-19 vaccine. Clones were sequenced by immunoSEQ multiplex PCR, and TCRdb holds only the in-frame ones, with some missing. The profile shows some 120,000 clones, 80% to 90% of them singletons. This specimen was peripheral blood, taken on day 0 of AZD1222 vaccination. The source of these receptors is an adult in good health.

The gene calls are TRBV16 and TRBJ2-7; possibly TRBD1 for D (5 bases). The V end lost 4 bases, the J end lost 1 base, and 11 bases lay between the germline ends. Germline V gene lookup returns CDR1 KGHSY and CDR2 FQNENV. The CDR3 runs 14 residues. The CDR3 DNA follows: TGTGCCAGCAGCCGCTGGACACAGTCCTACGAGCAGTACTTC. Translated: CASSRWTQSYEQYF.

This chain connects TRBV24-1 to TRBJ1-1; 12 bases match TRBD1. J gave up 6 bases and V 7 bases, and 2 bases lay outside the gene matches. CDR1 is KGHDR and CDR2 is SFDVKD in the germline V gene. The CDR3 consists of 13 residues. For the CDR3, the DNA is TGTGCCACCAGGGGACAGGGGGCTGCTGAAGCTTTCTTT. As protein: CATRGQGAAEAFF.

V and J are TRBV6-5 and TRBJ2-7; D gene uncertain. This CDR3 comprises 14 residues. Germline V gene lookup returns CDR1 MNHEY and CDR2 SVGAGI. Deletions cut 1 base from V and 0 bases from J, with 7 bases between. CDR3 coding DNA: TGTGCCAGCAGTTACTTAGGGATCTCCTACGAGCAGTACTTC. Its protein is CASSYLGISYEQYF.

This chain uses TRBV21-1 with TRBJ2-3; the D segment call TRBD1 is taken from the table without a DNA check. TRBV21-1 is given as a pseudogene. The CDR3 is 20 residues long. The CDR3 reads CASSTATGTGIGFVTDTQYF. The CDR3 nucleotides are TGTGCCAGCAGCACGGCCACCGGGACAGGGATTGGATTTGTCACAGATACGCAGTATTTT.

The CDR3 sequence: CASSQDGRTTSYEQYF. The DNA for the CDR3 is TGTGCCAGCAGCCAAGACGGGAGGACTACCTCCTACGAGCAGTACTTC. The chain has TRBV4-2 and TRBJ2-7, with 7 bases matching TRBD2. Germline V gives CDR1 LGHNA, CDR2 YNFKEQ. Unmatched junction bases numbered 5, after V lost 0 bases and J lost 0 bases. The CDR3 length is 16 residues.

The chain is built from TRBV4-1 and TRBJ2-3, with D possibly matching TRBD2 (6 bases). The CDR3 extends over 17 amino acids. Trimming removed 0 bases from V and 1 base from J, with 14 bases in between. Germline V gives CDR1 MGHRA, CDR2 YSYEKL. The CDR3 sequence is CASSQDPLAIGTDTQYF. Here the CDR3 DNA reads TGCGCCAGCAGCCAAGATCCCCTAGCGATTGGCACAGATACGCAGTATTTT.

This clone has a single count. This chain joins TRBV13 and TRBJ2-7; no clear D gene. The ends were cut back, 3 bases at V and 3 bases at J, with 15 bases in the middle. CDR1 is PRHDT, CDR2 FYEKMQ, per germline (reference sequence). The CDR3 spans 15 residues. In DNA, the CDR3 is TGTGCCAGCAGCTTTCGACGCCTTGACGGCTACGAGCAGTACTTC. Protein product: CASSFRRLDGYEQYF. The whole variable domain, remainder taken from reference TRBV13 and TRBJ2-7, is AAGVIQSPRHLIKEKRETATLKCYPIPRHDTVYWYQQGPGQDPQFLISFYEKMQSDKGSIPDRFSAQQFSDYHSELNMSSLELGDSALYFCASSFRRLDGYEQYFGPGTRLTVT.

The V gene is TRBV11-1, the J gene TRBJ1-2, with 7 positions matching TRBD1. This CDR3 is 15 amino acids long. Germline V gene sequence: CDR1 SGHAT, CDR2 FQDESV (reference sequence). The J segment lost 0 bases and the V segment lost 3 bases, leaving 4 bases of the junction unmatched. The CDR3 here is CASSFGQAANYGYTF. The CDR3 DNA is TGTGCCAGCAGCTTCGGACAGGCCGCTAACTATGGCTACACCTTC.

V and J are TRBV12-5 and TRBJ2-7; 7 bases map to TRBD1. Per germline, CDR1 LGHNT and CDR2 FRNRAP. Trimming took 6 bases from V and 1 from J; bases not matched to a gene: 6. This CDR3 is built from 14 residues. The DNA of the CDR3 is TGTGCTAGTGGCTCTCCGGGACAGTCCTACGAGCAGTACTTC. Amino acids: CASGSPGQSYEQYF.

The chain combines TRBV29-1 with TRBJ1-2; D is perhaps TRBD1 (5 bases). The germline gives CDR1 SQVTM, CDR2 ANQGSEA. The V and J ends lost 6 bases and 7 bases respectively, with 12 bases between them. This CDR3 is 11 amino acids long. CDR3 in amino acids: CSVGPDIGYTF. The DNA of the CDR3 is TGCAGCGTGGGGCCTGATATTGGCTACACCTTC.

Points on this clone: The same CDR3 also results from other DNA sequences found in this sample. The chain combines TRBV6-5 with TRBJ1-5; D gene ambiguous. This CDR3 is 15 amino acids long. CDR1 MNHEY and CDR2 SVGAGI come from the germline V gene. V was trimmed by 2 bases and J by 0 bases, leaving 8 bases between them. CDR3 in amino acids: CASSYSGVSNQPQHF. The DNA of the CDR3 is TGTGCCAGCAGTTACAGCGGGGTTAGCAATCAGCCCCAGCATTTT.